This entry is about one TCR beta chain. The sample is drawn from a study of T cell changes during pregnancy in multiple sclerosis. The table came from immunoSEQ multiplex PCR; TCRdb's copy has only in-frame clones and leaves some out. In the table there are under 85,000 clones, roughly 90% of which are singletons. Germline CDR1 reads SEHNR; CDR2 reads FQNEAQ (reference sequence). V dropped 3 bases and J dropped 0; count of bases not matched to a gene: 2. This CDR3 has 14 residues. The sequenced sample was peripheral blood, obtained after pregnancy. J is TRBJ2-7 and V is TRBV7-9; TRBD2 aligns across 7 bases. The origin of this receptor is a female donor in good health, enrolled as a control in a pregnancy study. The CDR3 loop reads CASSFGGSSYEQYF. The CDR3, as DNA: TGTGCCAGCAGCTTCGGCGGGAGCTCCTACGAGCAGTACTTC.